A selection of T cell receptor beta chains follows, all from one sample in a study of PD-L1 blockade in urothelial cancer. Sequencing was performed with immunoSEQ multiplex PCR; in TCRdb, only in-frame clones are kept and a portion is missing. The sample carries about 130,000 clones, about 84% recorded once. The sample consisted of PBMCs, taken around atezolizumab (anti-PD-L1) treatment. The source is a man aged 50 to 59 with urothelial cancer. CDR3s include the opening cysteine and the closing phenylalanine or tryptophan. D genes are given only for firm matches. The size field is filled for only some rows; it gives once, few, many or a size class.

V,D,length,J,size,DNA,CDR3
TRBV5-1,.,13,TRBJ2-5,.,TGCGCCAGCAGCTCGGGGGTCGGGGAGACCCAGTACTTC,CASSSGVGETQYF
TRBV30,.,12,TRBJ2-3,few,TGTGCCTGGTGGCGGGACACAGATACGCAGTATTTT,CAWWRDTDTQYF
TRBV19,.,14,TRBJ2-3,.,TGTGCCAGTATCGGCAGGGGTTCCACAGATACGCAGTATTTT,CASIGRGSTDTQYF
TRBV12-5,TRBD2,19,TRBJ2-5,.,TGTGCTAGTGGTTTGAACCCCTGGACTAGCGGGAGGGCCGGGGAGACCCAGTACTTC,CASGLNPWTSGRAGETQYF
TRBV12-5,TRBD2,16,TRBJ2-2,once,TGTGCTAGTGGTTTGGTACTAGCGGGAGGCTTTGGGGAGCTGTTTTTT,CASGLVLAGGFGELFF
TRBV30,TRBD1,15,TRBJ2-1,once,TGTGCCTGGAGTGCCGGGACAGCTTACGTGACTGAGCAGTTCTTC,CAWSAGTAYVTEQFF
TRBV30,.,15,TRBJ1-6,once,TGTGCCTGGAGTGGCGGGGGCGGGTATAATTCACCCCTCCACTTT,CAWSGGGGYNSPLHF
TRBV28,.,14,TRBJ1-2,.,TGTGCCAGCAGTCCGCCCTGGACAACCTATGGCTACACCTTC,CASSPPWTTYGYTF
TRBV15,.,13,TRBJ2-1,once,TGTGCCGCCCAAGAGGGTGATAGCAATGAGCAGTTCTTC,CAAQEGDSNEQFF
TRBV28,.,12,TRBJ2-3,.,TGTGCCCACGGCGACGCGGGAGATACGCAGTATTTT,CAHGDAGDTQYF
TRBV5-6,TRBD1,14,TRBJ2-7,few,TGTGCCAGCAGCTTCGGACAGGGGCTCTACGAGCAGTACTTC,CASSFGQGLYEQYF
TRBV7-9,TRBD1,15,TRBJ2-5,.,TGTGCCAGCAGCCGCCTGGGACAGAAGCAAGAGACCCAGTACTTC,CASSRLGQKQETQYF
TRBV15,TRBD2,16,TRBJ2-7,.,TGTGCCCCCCCGGGACTAGCGGGAGGGCCCGGGTACGAGCAGTACTTC,CAPPGLAGGPGYEQYF
TRBV5-4,.,17,TRBJ2-1,.,TGTGCCAGCAGCTTGTTGTTCGGCACAGGTGGCTACAATGAGCAGTTCTTC,CASSLLFGTGGYNEQFF
TRBV27,.,13,TRBJ2-3,.,TGTGCCAGCAGAAAGGCGGGCACAGATACGCAGTATTTT,CASRKAGTDTQYF
TRBV7-6,.,16,TRBJ1-4,.,TGTGCCAGCAGCTTAGCATCCGGGTTAACTAATGAAAAACTGTTTTTT,CASSLASGLTNEKLFF
TRBV5-6,TRBD2,16,TRBJ2-7,.,TGTGCCAGCAGCTCGGGGACTAGCGGGAGGTCGTACGAGCAGTACTTC,CASSSGTSGRSYEQYF
TRBV28,.,13,TRBJ2-5,once,TGTGCCAGCAGTCAACACAGGGCGGAGACCCAGTACTTC,CASSQHRAETQYF
TRBV5-5,TRBD2,17,TRBJ2-4,.,TGTGCCAGCAGCTTGTTCCAGCGGGGTTCCGCCAAAAACATTCAGTACTTC,CASSLFQRGSAKNIQYF
TRBV6-6,TRBD2,16,TRBJ2-1,.,TGTGCCAGCAGGGGGACTAGCGGGAGAAGGAACAATGAGCAGTTCTTC,CASRGTSGRRNNEQFF
TRBV7-2,TRBD2,17,TRBJ2-7,.,TGTGCCAGCAGCTTAGCATCCGGGACTAGCTTTTCCTACGAGCAGTACTTC,CASSLASGTSFSYEQYF
TRBV7-9,.,14,TRBJ2-7,once,TGTGCCAGCAGCTTGGATGGGGGCGGTAGCGAGCAGTACTTC,CASSLDGGGSEQYF
TRBV6-1,TRBD2,16,TRBJ2-1,.,TGTGCCAGCAGTGCAATGACTAGCGGGAAAGGAGGTGAGCAGTTCTTC,CASSAMTSGKGGEQFF
TRBV30,.,15,TRBJ1-4,.,TGTGCCTGGAACCCCGGGAATTCTGCACATGAAAAACTGTTTTTT,CAWNPGNSAHEKLFF
TRBV9,.,14,TRBJ2-7,.,TGTGCCAGCAGCGTAGGACTAGGTTCCTACGAGCAGTACTTC,CASSVGLGSYEQYF
TRBV6-6,.,14,TRBJ2-3,.,TGTGCCAGCAGTTCCGCAGGGGGCACAGATACGCAGTATTTT,CASSSAGGTDTQYF
TRBV10-3,TRBD2,17,TRBJ2-3,.,TGTGCCATCAGCCCGCGACTAGCGGGGGGAAGCACAGATACGCAGTATTTT,CAISPRLAGGSTDTQYF
TRBV27,TRBD2,13,TRBJ2-7,.,TGTGCCAGCCGGGGACTAGCGAGCTACGAGCAGTACTTC,CASRGLASYEQYF
TRBV15,TRBD2,19,TRBJ2-3,.,TGTGCCACCAGCAAACGAGGGACTAGCGGGAGGCCTAGCACAGATACGCAGTATTTT,CATSKRGTSGRPSTDTQYF
TRBV18,.,15,TRBJ1-1,once,TGTGCCAGCTCACCTCCCTTTGACAGGAACACTGAAGCTTTCTTT,CASSPPFDRNTEAFF
TRBV27,TRBD1,17,TRBJ1-6,few,TGTGCCAGCAGTTCACCACGACAGGGGATGGGAAATTCACCCCTCCACTTT,CASSSPRQGMGNSPLHF
TRBV10-3,.,14,TRBJ2-7,.,TGTGCCATCACGCTAGGCCAGGGAAAGTCCGAGCAGTACTTC,CAITLGQGKSEQYF
TRBV5-5,.,16,TRBJ2-3,.,TGTGCCAGCAGCTTTTGGGCTAAAACTAGCACAGATACGCAGTATTTT,CASSFWAKTSTDTQYF
TRBV7-3,TRBD2,15,TRBJ2-1,.,TGTGCCAGCAGCTCGTGGACTAGCGGAGATAATGAGCAGTTCTTC,CASSSWTSGDNEQFF
TRBV27,.,14,TRBJ1-2,few,TGTGCCAGCAGTTTAAGAGCCAGCGGCTATGGCTACACCTTC,CASSLRASGYGYTF
TRBV6-1,.,15,TRBJ2-7,many,TGTGCCAGCAGTGAGCGACACGGCAGATCCTACGAGCAGTACTTC,CASSERHGRSYEQYF
TRBV30,TRBD1,14,TRBJ1-2,.,TGTGCCTGGATTCCGGGACAGGGGGCTCTTGGCTACACCTTC,CAWIPGQGALGYTF
TRBV19,TRBD2,15,TRBJ2-2,few,TGTGCCAGTATGCCGGGGACTAGTTTCACCGGGGAGCTGTTTTTT,CASMPGTSFTGELFF
TRBV19,TRBD2,18,TRBJ2-1,.,TGTGCCAGTAGTATGGGGAGAGGTTCCCTAGCGGGAGTTGGTGAGCAGTTCTTC,CASSMGRGSLAGVGEQFF
TRBV7-3,TRBD2,17,TRBJ2-7,.,TGTGCCAGCAGCCCAGCCGGGTCGGCTAGCGGGAGGGCCGAGCAGTACTTC,CASSPAGSASGRAEQYF
TRBV30,.,16,TRBJ1-5,.,TGTGCCTGGAGTGTAGGGGGTTTTTATAGCAATCAGCCCCAGCATTTT,CAWSVGGFYSNQPQHF
TRBV2,.,13,TRBJ1-4,.,TGTGCCACAAAGAGGGGGGGGAATGAAAAACTGTTTTTT,CATKRGGNEKLFF
TRBV30,TRBD2,13,TRBJ2-7,.,TGTGCCTTAGAGCGGGAGGTGGGGGGCGAGCAGTACTTC,CALEREVGGEQYF
TRBV6-4,TRBD2,15,TRBJ2-2,.,TGTGCCAGCAGTTTAGCGGGAGAATCGGCCGGGGAGCTGTTTTTT,CASSLAGESAGELFF
TRBV11-2,.,13,TRBJ1-1,few,TGTGCCAGCGGATGGACAGCGAACACTGAAGCTTTCTTT,CASGWTANTEAFF
TRBV29-1,TRBD1,16,TRBJ2-3,.,TGCAGCGTTGGTGATATAGGGGACAGGGATGCAGATACGCAGTATTTT,CSVGDIGDRDADTQYF
TRBV5-4,.,16,TRBJ2-3,.,TGTGCCAGCAGCTTGGTGGCGGGACGGGGCACAGATACGCAGTATTTT,CASSLVAGRGTDTQYF
TRBV30,TRBD1,14,TRBJ2-1,.,TGTGTCTATCGGGACAGGGGCTCCTACAATGAGCAGTTCTTC,CVYRDRGSYNEQFF
TRBV11-2,TRBD2,15,TRBJ2-1,.,TGTGCCAGCAGCTTTCGCCTAGCGGGGTTCAATGAGCAGTTCTTC,CASSFRLAGFNEQFF
TRBV7-3,TRBD2,15,TRBJ2-2,once,TGTGCCAGCAGCCCGGGACTAGGTACAACCGGGGAGCTGTTTTTT,CASSPGLGTTGELFF
TRBV6-4,TRBD1,19,TRBJ1-2,.,TGTGCCAGCGAAGATTTGGACAGGGTGGCCGACTTTCCAAACTATGGCTACACCTTC,CASEDLDRVADFPNYGYTF
TRBV5-1,TRBD1,14,TRBJ1-6,.,TGCGCCAGCAGCTTGGGGGACAGGGTGTCACCCCTCCACTTT,CASSLGDRVSPLHF
TRBV19,.,14,TRBJ1-3,.,TGTGCCAGTAGAGAAGGACACTCTGGAAACACCATATATTTT,CASREGHSGNTIYF
TRBV13,.,13,TRBJ2-7,.,TGTGCCAGCAGCGAAGTTTACGACAGTTCCCCTAGCTTC,CASSEVYDSSPSF